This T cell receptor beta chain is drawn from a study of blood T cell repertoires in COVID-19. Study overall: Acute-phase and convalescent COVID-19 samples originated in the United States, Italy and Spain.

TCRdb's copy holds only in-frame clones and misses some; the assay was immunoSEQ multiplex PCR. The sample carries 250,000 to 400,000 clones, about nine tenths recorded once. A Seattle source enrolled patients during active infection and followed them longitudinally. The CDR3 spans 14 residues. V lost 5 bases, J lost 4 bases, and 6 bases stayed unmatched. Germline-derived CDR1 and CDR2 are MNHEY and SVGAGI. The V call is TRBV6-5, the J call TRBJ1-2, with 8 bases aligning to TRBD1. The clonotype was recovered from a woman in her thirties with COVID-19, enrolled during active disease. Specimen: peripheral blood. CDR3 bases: TGTGCCAGCAGTACCCGGACAGGGCTCTATGGCTACACCTTC. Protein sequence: CASSTRTGLYGYTF.